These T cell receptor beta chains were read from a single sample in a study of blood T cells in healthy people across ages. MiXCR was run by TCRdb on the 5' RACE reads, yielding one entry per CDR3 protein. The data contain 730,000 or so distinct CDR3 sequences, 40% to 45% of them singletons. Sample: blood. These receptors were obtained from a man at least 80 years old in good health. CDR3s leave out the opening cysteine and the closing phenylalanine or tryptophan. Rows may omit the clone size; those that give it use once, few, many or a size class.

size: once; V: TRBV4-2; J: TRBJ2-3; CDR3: ASSQPRTSGRGGTDTQY
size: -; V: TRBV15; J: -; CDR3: ATRDVNYDEQY
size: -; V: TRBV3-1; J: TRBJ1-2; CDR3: ASSQALTGRLNYGYT
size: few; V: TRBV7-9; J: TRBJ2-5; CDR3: ASSSTPTRNEQY
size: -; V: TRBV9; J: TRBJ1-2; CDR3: ASSPEGTYGYT
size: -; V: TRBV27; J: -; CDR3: ASSLFNLAGGDNEQY
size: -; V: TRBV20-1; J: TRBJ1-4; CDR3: SARDLGRSEKLF
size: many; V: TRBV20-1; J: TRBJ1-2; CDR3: SASLRYSGGYGYT
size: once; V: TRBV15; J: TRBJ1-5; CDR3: ATSRDLRQPQH
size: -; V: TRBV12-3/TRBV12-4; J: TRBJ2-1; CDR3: ASRHGDSRSYNEQF
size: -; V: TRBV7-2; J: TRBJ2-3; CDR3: ASRIAFSSTDTQY
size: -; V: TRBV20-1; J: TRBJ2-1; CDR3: SAEGPLPRSTAYNEQF
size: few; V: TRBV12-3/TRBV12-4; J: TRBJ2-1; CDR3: ASTRKGGAINEQF
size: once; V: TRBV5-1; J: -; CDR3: ASSRAGTGVCEQY
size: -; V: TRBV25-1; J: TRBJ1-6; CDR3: ASSHIGNSPLH
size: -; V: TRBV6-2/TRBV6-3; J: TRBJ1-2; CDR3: ASSPDFNLGRYGYT
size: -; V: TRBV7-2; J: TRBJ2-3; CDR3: ASSLLGSDTQY